The following is a T cell receptor beta chain sequence with its context. The data were taken from a study of T cell responses to AZD1222 COVID-19 vaccine. Assay: immunoSEQ multiplex PCR; the TCRdb copy retains only in-frame clones and omits some. This repertoire shows approximately 72,000 clones, roughly nine tenths found once; its top ten account for roughly 27%. V was trimmed by 6 bases and J by 0 bases, leaving 15 bases between them. This CDR3 is 16 amino acids long. Germline assignment: CDR1 MNHEY and CDR2 SMNVEV (reference sequence). This chain uses TRBV27 with TRBJ1-5, with D possibly being TRBD1 (6 bases). This TCR came from an adult who received the AZD1222 COVID-19 vaccine. The sequencing here drew on peripheral blood, taken 28 days after the second AZD1222 dose. The CDR3 sequence: CASSRGTFYSNQPQHF. The CDR3, as DNA: TGTGCCAGCAGCAGGGGAACTTTCTATAGCAATCAGCCCCAGCATTTT.